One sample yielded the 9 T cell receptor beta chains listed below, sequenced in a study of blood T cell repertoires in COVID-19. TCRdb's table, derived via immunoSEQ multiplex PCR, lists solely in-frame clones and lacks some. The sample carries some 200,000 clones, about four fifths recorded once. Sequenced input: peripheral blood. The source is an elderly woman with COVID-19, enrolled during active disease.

CDR3 DNA sequence: TGCGCCAGCAGACCCTGGACTGGCTCCTACGAGCAGTACTTC. This sequence encodes CASRPWTGSYEQYF. This sequence joins TRBV5-1 and TRBJ2-7; TRBD2 is a possible D gene (5 bases). The CDR3 totals 14 residues. V gave up 5 bases and J gave up 0 bases, with 12 bases separating them. CDR1 and CDR2 (germline): SGHRS, YFSETQ.

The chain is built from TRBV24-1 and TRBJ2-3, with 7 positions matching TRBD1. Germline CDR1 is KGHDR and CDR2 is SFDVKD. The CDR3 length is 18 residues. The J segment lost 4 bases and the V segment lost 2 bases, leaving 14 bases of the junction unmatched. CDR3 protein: CATSDSTYGTAEADTQYF. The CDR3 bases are TGTGCCACCAGTGATTCGACATACGGGACAGCCGAGGCAGATACGCAGTATTTT.

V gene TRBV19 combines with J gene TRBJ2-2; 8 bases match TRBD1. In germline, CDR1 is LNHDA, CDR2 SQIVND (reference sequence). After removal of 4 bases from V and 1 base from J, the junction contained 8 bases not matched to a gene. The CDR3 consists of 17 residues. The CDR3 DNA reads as TGTGCCAGTAGTACCTTCCTCGGACAGGGGAACACCGGGGAGCTGTTTTTT. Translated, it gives CASSTFLGQGNTGELFF.

CDR3 nucleotide sequence: TGTGCCAGTAAAAAACAGGGGAACACCGGGGAGCTGTTTTTT. Translated, it gives CASKKQGNTGELFF. The chain combines TRBV19 with TRBJ2-2; tentative D call: TRBD1 (6 bases). The ends were cut back, 7 bases at V and 1 base at J, with 10 bases in the middle. The germline V gene has CDR1 LNHDA and CDR2 SQIVND (reference sequence). The length of the CDR3 is 14 residues.

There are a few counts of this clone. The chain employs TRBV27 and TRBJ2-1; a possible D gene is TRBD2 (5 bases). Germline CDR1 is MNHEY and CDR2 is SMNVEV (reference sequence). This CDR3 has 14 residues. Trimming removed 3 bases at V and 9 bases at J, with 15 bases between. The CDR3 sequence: CASSFGDGVSEQFF. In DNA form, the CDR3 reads TGTGCCAGCAGTTTCGGTGACGGGGTGAGTGAGCAGTTCTTC.

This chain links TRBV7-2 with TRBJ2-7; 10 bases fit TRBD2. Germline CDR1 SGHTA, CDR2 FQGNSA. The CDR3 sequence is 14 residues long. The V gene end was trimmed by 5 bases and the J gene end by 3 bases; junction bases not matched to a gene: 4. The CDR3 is CASSPGLANYEQYF. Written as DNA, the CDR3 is TGTGCCAGCAGCCCGGGACTAGCGAACTACGAGCAGTACTTC.

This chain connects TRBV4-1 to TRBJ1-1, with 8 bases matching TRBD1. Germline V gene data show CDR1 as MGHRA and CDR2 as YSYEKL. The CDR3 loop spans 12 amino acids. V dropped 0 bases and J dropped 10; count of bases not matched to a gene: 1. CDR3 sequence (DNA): TGCGCCAGCAGCCAAGACGGGACAGGAGCTTTCTTT. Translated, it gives CASSQDGTGAFF.

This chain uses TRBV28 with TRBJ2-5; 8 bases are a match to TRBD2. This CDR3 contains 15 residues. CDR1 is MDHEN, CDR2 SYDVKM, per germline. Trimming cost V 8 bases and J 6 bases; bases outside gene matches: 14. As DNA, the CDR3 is TGTGCCAGCTCGACCGGGGGGGAAGGGTTAAAGACCCAGTACTTC. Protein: CASSTGGEGLKTQYF.

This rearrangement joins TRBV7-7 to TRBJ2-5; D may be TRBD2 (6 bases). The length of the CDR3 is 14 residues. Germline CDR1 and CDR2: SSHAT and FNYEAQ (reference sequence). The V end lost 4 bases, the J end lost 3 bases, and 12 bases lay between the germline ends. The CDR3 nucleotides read TGTGCCAGCAGCTCGGGACTTTTTGAAGAGACCCAGTACTTC. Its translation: CASSSGLFEETQYF.